Listed here are 12 T cell receptor beta chains from one sample, sequenced in a study of T-cell reconstitution after alpha-beta-depleted transplantation in children. Unique molecular identifiers tagged the TCRbeta library. TCRdb re-derived calls from the PCR reads in MiXCR, one entry per CDR3 protein. The data show hundreds of thousands of distinct CDR3 sequences, roughly 33% seen once. Sample: PBMCs from the stem cell graft donor, taken from the stem cell graft. These receptors were obtained from a human donor who donated a stem cell graft to a child with aplastic anemia.

The rearrangement uses TRBV18 and TRBJ1-4; no clear D. There are 13 residues in the CDR3. Germline CDR1 and CDR2: KGHSH and LQKENI. With 3 bases removed from V and 6 bases from J, the gap between germline ends came to 8 bases. CDR3 sequence: CASSPALDEKLFF. In DNA form, the CDR3 reads TGTGCCAGCTCACCGGCTCTTGATGAAAAACTGTTTTTT.

The V call is TRBV15, the J call TRBJ2-3; no definite D call. The V gene lost 1 base and the J gene lost 0 bases, with 17 bases spanning the gap. CDR3 length: 18 amino acids. Germline assignment: CDR1 LNHNV and CDR2 YYDKDF (reference sequence). DNA for the CDR3: TGTGCCACCAGCAGAGTCCCAACTAACGTTATTAGCACAGATACGCAGTATTTT. Its translation is CATSRVPTNVISTDTQYF.

This clonotype was counted only a few times. The V call is TRBV6-1, the J call TRBJ1-2, with D uncertain. CDR3 length equals 13 residues. CDR1 is MNHNS and CDR2 is SASEGT in the germline V gene. V gave up 5 bases and J gave up 4 bases, with 11 bases separating them. The CDR3 spells CASSPGPIYGYTF. CDR3 in DNA: TGTGCCAGCAGTCCCGGGCCGATCTATGGCTACACCTTC.

This chain links TRBV5-1 with TRBJ2-5; tentative D call: TRBD2 (6 bases). The germline V gene has CDR1 SGHRS and CDR2 YFSETQ. The CDR3 totals 14 residues. V was pared by 4 bases and J by 4 bases, with 14 bases between. For the CDR3, the DNA is TGCGCCAGCAGCCCAGTCGGGGGTACAGAGACCCAGTACTTC. This codes for CASSPVGGTETQYF.

The V and J genes are TRBV29-1 and TRBJ1-3, with no clear D. V was cut by 3 bases and J by 0 bases, with 12 bases left in between. Germline V gene lookup returns CDR1 SQVTM and CDR2 ANQGSEA. The CDR3 sequence is 15 residues long. The DNA of the CDR3 is TGCAGCGTTGAGACCGGCAGAAGCTCTGGAAACACCATATATTTT. Amino acids: CSVETGRSSGNTIYF.

This clonotype has only a few counts. The chain carries TRBV5-1 and TRBJ2-3; 12 nucleotides match TRBD2. Germline V gene data show CDR1 as SGHRS and CDR2 as YFSETQ. The CDR3 spans 17 residues. Trimming at V came to 3 bases and at J to 0 bases, leaving 5 bases not matched to a gene. The CDR3 bases are TGCGCCAGCAGCTGGACTAGCGGGGTTCCTAGCACAGATACGCAGTATTTT. It translates to CASSWTSGVPSTDTQYF.

The genes are TRBV28 and TRBJ1-5; TRBD1 agrees at 10 bases. Germline V gene data show CDR1 as MDHEN and CDR2 as SYDVKM. Trimming cost V 7 bases and J 9 bases; bases outside gene matches: 12. The CDR3 is made up of 15 amino acids. The CDR3 DNA is TGTGCCAGCATCCCGGGACAGGGGTTTCGTGGGCCCCAGCATTTT. Its protein product is CASIPGQGFRGPQHF.

The chain employs TRBV7-6 and TRBJ2-7; D tentatively reads TRBD1 or TRBD2 (5 bases each). V lost 1 base and J lost 0, with 13 bases in between. This CDR3 has 16 residues. CDR1 SGHVS and CDR2 FNYEAQ come from the germline V gene. The CDR3 loop reads CASSLGLGESSYEQYF. CDR3 nucleotide sequence: TGTGCCAGCAGCTTAGGTTTGGGGGAGAGCTCCTACGAGCAGTACTTC.

This clonotype was seen a handful of times. The chain links TRBV6-2 or TRBV6-3 to TRBJ2-7; a weak D match, TRBD1 (6 bases). Germline CDR1 reads MNHEY; CDR2 reads SVGEGT. The CDR3 runs to 13 residues. V was shortened by 4 bases and J by 8 bases, with 15 bases between the two germline ends. CDR3 sequence: CASSFRDTYKQYF. The CDR3, as DNA: TGTGCCAGCAGTTTCCGGGACACTTACAAGCAGTACTTC.

This chain uses TRBV2 with TRBJ2-5; 7 bases match TRBD1. CDR1 and CDR2 (germline): SNHLY, FYNNEI. The CDR3 consists of 14 residues. The trim removed 7 bases at V and 1 base at J, leaving 6 bases unmatched. CDR3 sequence: CASNPDRAQETQYF. The CDR3 coding sequence is TGTGCCAGCAACCCAGACAGGGCCCAAGAGACCCAGTACTTC.

This clonotype was counted between two and nine times. The V call is TRBV10-3, the J call TRBJ2-1; no firm D call. The V end was cut by 4 bases, the J end by 5 bases, with 3 bases between. This CDR3 has 11 residues. Germline CDR1 ENHRY, CDR2 SYGVKD. CDR3 amino acids: CAISADNEQFF. The CDR3 DNA reads as TGTGCCATCAGTGCTGACAATGAGCAGTTCTTC.

The chain uses TRBV6-1 and TRBJ1-1; possibly TRBD1 for D (5 bases). Per the germline V gene, CDR1 is MNHNS and CDR2 is SASEGT. V lost 1 base, J lost 6 bases, and 15 bases lay in between. CDR3 length equals 15 residues. CDR3 coding DNA: TGTGCCAGCAGTGAAGAACAGGCGAGGGTTCCTGAAGCTTTCTTT. Translating gives CASSEEQARVPEAFF.